A selection of T cell receptor beta chains follows, all from one sample in a study of shared clonotypes between healthy human individuals. Method: immunoSEQ multiplex PCR; TCRdb's copy keeps in-frame clones and lacks some. Of 150,000 to 200,000 clones listed, over 80% were seen once; the top ten hold 0.065% to 0.07%. The source material was naive CD4+ T cells sorted from blood. Receptor source: a woman aged 30 to 39 in good health. CDR3s include the opening cysteine and the closing phenylalanine or tryptophan. Fields, in order: CDR3 length, clone size, V gene, D gene, J gene, CDR3 DNA, CDR3 protein. A D gene is named only where the DNA matches it firmly. The size entry is marked missing in some rows and otherwise reads once, few, many or a size class.

length: 15
size: -
V: TRBV29-1
D: TRBD2
J: TRBJ2-7
DNA: TGCAGCGTTGAAGATACCGCGGGAGCGGGCCTCGAGCAGTACTTC
CDR3: CSVEDTAGAGLEQYF

length: 18
size: -
V: TRBV28
D: TRBD2
J: TRBJ2-7
DNA: TGTGCCAGCAGTTCTACTATGGGGACTAGCGGGAACTCCTACGAGCAGTACTTC
CDR3: CASSSTMGTSGNSYEQYF

length: 13
size: -
V: TRBV19
D: -
J: TRBJ1-2
DNA: TGTGCCAGTATCGGGGCAGGGCCCTATGGCTACACCTTC
CDR3: CASIGAGPYGYTF

length: 14
size: -
V: TRBV7-6
D: -
J: TRBJ2-5
DNA: TGTGCCAGCAGCGAACAAACCGTGGGAGAGACCCAGTACTTC
CDR3: CASSEQTVGETQYF

length: 12
size: -
V: TRBV28
D: -
J: TRBJ2-3
DNA: TGTGCCAGCACTCGGGTAACAGATACGCAGTATTTT
CDR3: CASTRVTDTQYF

length: 14
size: -
V: TRBV28
D: -
J: TRBJ1-3
DNA: TGTGCCAGCAGTTTAAACAGGGCTGGAAACACCATATATTTT
CDR3: CASSLNRAGNTIYF

length: 16
size: -
V: TRBV7-2
D: TRBD2
J: TRBJ2-2
DNA: TGTGCCAGCACCCCTTGGACTAGCGGTAACACCGGGGAGCTGTTTTTT
CDR3: CASTPWTSGNTGELFF

length: 14
size: -
V: TRBV5-1
D: -
J: TRBJ1-4
DNA: TGCGCCAGCAGCTTTTCGGCAACTAATGAAAAACTGTTTTTT
CDR3: CASSFSATNEKLFF

length: 13
size: -
V: TRBV4-1
D: -
J: TRBJ1-2
DNA: TGCGCCAGCAGCCAGATCGGACTGGGTCGCTACACCTTC
CDR3: CASSQIGLGRYTF

length: 11
size: -
V: TRBV19
D: -
J: TRBJ1-2
DNA: TGTGCCAGTACTTGGGACTATGGCTACACCTTC
CDR3: CASTWDYGYTF

length: 15
size: -
V: TRBV9
D: TRBD1
J: TRBJ2-7
DNA: TGTGCCAGCAGCTCTTGGACAGGGACGCGCTACGAGCAGTACTTC
CDR3: CASSSWTGTRYEQYF

length: 13
size: -
V: TRBV29-1
D: -
J: TRBJ1-3
DNA: TGCAGCGTTGAAGGACGGGACCAAAACACCATATATTTT
CDR3: CSVEGRDQNTIYF

length: 16
size: -
V: TRBV5-1
D: TRBD2
J: TRBJ2-3
DNA: TGCGCCAGCAGCGTTGGACTAGCGACTAGCACAGATACGCAGTATTTT
CDR3: CASSVGLATSTDTQYF

length: 14
size: -
V: TRBV4-1
D: TRBD2
J: TRBJ2-3
DNA: TGCGCCAGCAGCCGACAGCGGGACTCAGATACGCAGTATTTT
CDR3: CASSRQRDSDTQYF

length: 15
size: -
V: TRBV6-5
D: -
J: TRBJ2-7
DNA: TGTGCCAGCAGTTACTCGAGCCGGGTGCACCACGAGCAGTACTTC
CDR3: CASSYSSRVHHEQYF

length: 13
size: once
V: TRBV28
D: -
J: TRBJ2-1
DNA: TGTGCCAGCAGTTCGGGACAAAACAATGAGCAGTTCTTC
CDR3: CASSSGQNNEQFF

length: 15
size: once
V: TRBV5-1
D: TRBD1
J: TRBJ2-7
DNA: TGCGCCAGCAGCCTCGCTGAGACAGGGTTCTACGAGCAGTACTTC
CDR3: CASSLAETGFYEQYF

length: 16
size: -
V: TRBV5-4
D: -
J: TRBJ1-5
DNA: TGTGCCAGCAGCCAAGATGGCGACAGCGGGTATCAGCCCCAGCATTTT
CDR3: CASSQDGDSGYQPQHF

length: 14
size: -
V: TRBV5-6
D: -
J: TRBJ2-3
DNA: TGTGCCAGCAGCTTGTCCGGGGGCACAGATACGCAGTATTTT
CDR3: CASSLSGGTDTQYF

length: 15
size: -
V: TRBV10-1
D: -
J: TRBJ2-7
DNA: TGCGCCAGCAGTACCCCCAGGGGGGGACCTTACGAGCAGTACTTC
CDR3: CASSTPRGGPYEQYF

length: 13
size: -
V: TRBV18
D: -
J: TRBJ2-7
DNA: TGTGCCAGCTCTCCTCCGACTAGTTACGAGCAGTACTTC
CDR3: CASSPPTSYEQYF

length: 12
size: -
V: TRBV6-1
D: -
J: TRBJ2-7
DNA: TGTGCCAGCAGTTCAGGGCCCTGGGAGCAGTACTTC
CDR3: CASSSGPWEQYF

length: 19
size: -
V: TRBV28
D: TRBD1
J: TRBJ1-4
DNA: TGTGCCAGCAGTTTCCGCACAGGGGCCGCGACGTCAACTAATGAAAAACTGTTTTTT
CDR3: CASSFRTGAATSTNEKLFF

length: 13
size: -
V: TRBV9
D: -
J: TRBJ1-1
DNA: TGTGCCAGCAGCGGGACAGCTAACACTGAAGCTTTCTTT
CDR3: CASSGTANTEAFF

length: 15
size: -
V: TRBV6-1
D: TRBD2
J: TRBJ2-7
DNA: TGTGCCAGCAGTCCCGTGGCGGGGGGCACCTACGAGCAGTACTTC
CDR3: CASSPVAGGTYEQYF

length: 12
size: -
V: TRBV30
D: -
J: TRBJ2-7
DNA: TGTGCCTGGAGTGGGGTCTTTTACGAGCAGTACTTC
CDR3: CAWSGVFYEQYF

length: 12
size: -
V: TRBV2
D: -
J: TRBJ2-1
DNA: TGTGCCAGCAGTTTACTCCGAAATGAGCAGTTCTTC
CDR3: CASSLLRNEQFF

length: 14
size: -
V: TRBV6-5
D: -
J: TRBJ1-1
DNA: TGTGCCAGCAGTTACTATCGAGGAGGGGTTGAAGCTTTCTTT
CDR3: CASSYYRGGVEAFF

length: 17
size: -
V: TRBV9
D: TRBD2
J: TRBJ2-3
DNA: TGTGCCAGCAGCGTAGATCCCGGGAGCGGGGCGTGGGATACGCAGTATTTT
CDR3: CASSVDPGSGAWDTQYF

length: 14
size: -
V: TRBV6-6
D: -
J: TRBJ2-1
DNA: TGTGCCAGCAGTTGGACCACACGGGGCAATGAGCAGTTCTTC
CDR3: CASSWTTRGNEQFF

length: 11
size: once
V: TRBV7-9
D: -
J: TRBJ1-4
DNA: TGTGCCAGCAGCTCCAGCGAAAAACTGTTTTTT
CDR3: CASSSSEKLFF

length: 15
size: once
V: TRBV5-4
D: -
J: TRBJ1-1
DNA: TGTGCCAGCAGCTTGGGTAGGAACTGGAACACTGAAGCTTTCTTT
CDR3: CASSLGRNWNTEAFF

length: 15
size: few
V: TRBV18
D: -
J: TRBJ1-5
DNA: TGTGCCAGCTCACCTTCAGGGTGGCTTGGTCAGCCCCAGCATTTT
CDR3: CASSPSGWLGQPQHF

length: 12
size: -
V: TRBV28
D: TRBD2
J: TRBJ2-1
DNA: TGTGCCAGCCGATTAGCGGGAGAAGAGCAGTTCTTC
CDR3: CASRLAGEEQFF

length: 13
size: -
V: TRBV7-2
D: TRBD1
J: TRBJ2-1
DNA: TGTGCCAGCAGTAGCGACAGGGGGCATGAGCAGTTCTTC
CDR3: CASSSDRGHEQFF

length: 15
size: -
V: TRBV5-4
D: TRBD1
J: TRBJ1-4
DNA: TGTGCCAGCAGCTTTACAGGGGCCGCGGGCGAAAAACTGTTTTTT
CDR3: CASSFTGAAGEKLFF

length: 18
size: -
V: TRBV11-2
D: TRBD1
J: TRBJ2-7
DNA: TGTGCCAGCAGCTTAGATGGAGACAGGGGTGGTAGGTCCTACGAGCAGTACTTC
CDR3: CASSLDGDRGGRSYEQYF

length: 14
size: -
V: TRBV29-1
D: TRBD1
J: TRBJ2-7
DNA: TGCAGCGTTAAACCGACAGGGGGCGGATACGAGCAGTACTTC
CDR3: CSVKPTGGGYEQYF

length: 11
size: few
V: TRBV5-1
D: -
J: TRBJ1-4
DNA: TGCGCCAGCAGCGAAAATGAAAAACTGTTTTTT
CDR3: CASSENEKLFF

length: 16
size: -
V: TRBV6-4
D: TRBD1
J: TRBJ1-1
DNA: TGTGCCAGCAGTGACACGGCAGGGGGCGCCGGCCGAAAAGCTTTCTTT
CDR3: CASSDTAGGAGRKAFF

length: 16
size: -
V: TRBV6-4
D: TRBD1
J: TRBJ1-5
DNA: TGTGCCAGCAGTGACTCAGCCGGGACAGGGGAGCAGCCCCAGCATTTT
CDR3: CASSDSAGTGEQPQHF

length: 12
size: once
V: TRBV27
D: -
J: TRBJ2-7
DNA: TGTGCCAGCAGTCTCCTCTCCTACGAGCAGTACTTC
CDR3: CASSLLSYEQYF

length: 16
size: -
V: TRBV5-1
D: TRBD2
J: TRBJ2-3
DNA: TGCGCCAGCAGCTCGGGTGGAGCGGGGTACACAGATACGCAGTATTTT
CDR3: CASSSGGAGYTDTQYF

length: 12
size: -
V: TRBV5-8
D: -
J: TRBJ1-2
DNA: TGTGCCAGCAGCCGGCAGTACTATGGCTACACCTTC
CDR3: CASSRQYYGYTF

length: 16
size: -
V: TRBV4-1
D: -
J: TRBJ2-3
DNA: TGCGCCAGCAGCCAAAATAGGGGGTTAAGCACAGATACGCAGTATTTT
CDR3: CASSQNRGLSTDTQYF

length: 14
size: -
V: TRBV2
D: TRBD2
J: TRBJ2-1
DNA: TGTGCCAGCTACAACAGCGGGAGTCACTATGAGCAGTTCTTC
CDR3: CASYNSGSHYEQFF

length: 16
size: -
V: TRBV5-1
D: TRBD2
J: TRBJ2-5
DNA: TGCGCCACCGCCCGGGAGGGCGGCTTGCGGCAAGAGACCCAGTACTTC
CDR3: CATAREGGLRQETQYF

length: 15
size: -
V: TRBV5-1
D: -
J: TRBJ1-2
DNA: TGCGCCAGCAGCTATGCTACAGGGTCTGACTATGGCTACACCTTC
CDR3: CASSYATGSDYGYTF

length: 15
size: -
V: TRBV25-1
D: TRBD1
J: TRBJ1-2
DNA: TGTGCCAGCAGTTCTTACCCGGGACAGCCAAATGGCTACACCTTC
CDR3: CASSSYPGQPNGYTF

length: 14
size: -
V: TRBV2
D: TRBD1
J: TRBJ2-1
DNA: TGTGCCAGCAGTGAACAGGGGGCGGACAATGAGCAGTTCTTC
CDR3: CASSEQGADNEQFF

length: 11
size: once
V: TRBV5-6
D: -
J: TRBJ1-2
DNA: TGTGCCAGCAGCGCAAACTATGGCTACACCTTC
CDR3: CASSANYGYTF

length: 17
size: -
V: TRBV28
D: TRBD2
J: TRBJ2-7
DNA: TGTGCCAGCAGTTTATTGGGACTAGCGGGAGACAGCTACGAGCAGTACTTC
CDR3: CASSLLGLAGDSYEQYF

length: 15
size: -
V: TRBV5-6
D: -
J: TRBJ2-2
DNA: TGTGCCAGCAGCCTTAGTCTGCGCCGGACCGGGGAGCTGTTTTTT
CDR3: CASSLSLRRTGELFF

length: 14
size: -
V: TRBV25-1
D: TRBD1
J: TRBJ2-5
DNA: TGTGCCAGCAGTGAACGGACAGGGTTGGAGACCCAGTACTTC
CDR3: CASSERTGLETQYF

length: 14
size: -
V: TRBV5-5
D: TRBD1
J: TRBJ1-4
DNA: TGTGCCAGCAGGCCCGGGACAGGGGAAGAAAAACTGTTTTTT
CDR3: CASRPGTGEEKLFF

length: 19
size: -
V: TRBV28
D: TRBD1
J: TRBJ2-3
DNA: TGTGCCAGCAAACCCCCACAGGGGCTCCTAAGCCGCAGCACAGATACGCAGTATTTT
CDR3: CASKPPQGLLSRSTDTQYF

length: 15
size: -
V: TRBV28
D: TRBD1
J: TRBJ1-2
DNA: TGTGCCAGCAGTTTATGGACAGGGTTCGGATCGGGCTACACCTTC
CDR3: CASSLWTGFGSGYTF

length: 15
size: -
V: TRBV6-5
D: TRBD1
J: TRBJ1-1
DNA: TGTGCCAGCAGTTCACCCGGGACAGGGAACACTGAAGCTTTCTTT
CDR3: CASSSPGTGNTEAFF